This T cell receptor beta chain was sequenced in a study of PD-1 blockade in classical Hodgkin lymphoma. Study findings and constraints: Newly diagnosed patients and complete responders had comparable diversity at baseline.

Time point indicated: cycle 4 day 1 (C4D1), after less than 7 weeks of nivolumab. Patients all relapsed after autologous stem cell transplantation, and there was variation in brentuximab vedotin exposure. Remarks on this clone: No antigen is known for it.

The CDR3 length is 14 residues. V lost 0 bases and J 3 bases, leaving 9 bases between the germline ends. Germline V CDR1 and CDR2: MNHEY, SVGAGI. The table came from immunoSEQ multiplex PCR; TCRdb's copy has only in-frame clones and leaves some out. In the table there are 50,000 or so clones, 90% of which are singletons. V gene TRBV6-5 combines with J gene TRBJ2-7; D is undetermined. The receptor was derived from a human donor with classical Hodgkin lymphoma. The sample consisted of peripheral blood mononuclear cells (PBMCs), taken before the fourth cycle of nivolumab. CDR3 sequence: CASSYSAESYEQYF. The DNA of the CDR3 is TGTGCCAGCAGTTACTCGGCGGAAAGCTACGAGCAGTACTTC.